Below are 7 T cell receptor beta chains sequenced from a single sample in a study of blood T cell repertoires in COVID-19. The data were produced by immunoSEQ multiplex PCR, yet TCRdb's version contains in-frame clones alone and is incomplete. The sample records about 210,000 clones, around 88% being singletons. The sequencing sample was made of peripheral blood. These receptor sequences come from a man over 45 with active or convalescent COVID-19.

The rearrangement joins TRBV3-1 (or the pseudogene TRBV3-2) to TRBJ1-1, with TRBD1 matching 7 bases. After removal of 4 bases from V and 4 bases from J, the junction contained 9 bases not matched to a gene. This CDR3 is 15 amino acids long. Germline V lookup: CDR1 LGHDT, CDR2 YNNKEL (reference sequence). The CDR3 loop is CASSLQAQGGTEAFF. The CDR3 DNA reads TGTGCCAGCAGCCTTCAAGCTCAGGGGGGCACTGAAGCTTTCTTT.

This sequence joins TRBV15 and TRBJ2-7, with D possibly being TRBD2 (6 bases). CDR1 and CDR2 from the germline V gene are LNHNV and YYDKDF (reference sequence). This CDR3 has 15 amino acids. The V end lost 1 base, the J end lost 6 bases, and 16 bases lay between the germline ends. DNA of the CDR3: TGTGCCACCAGCAGAGGGTGGGGGGAAAGTGGCGAGCAGTACTTC. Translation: CATSRGWGESGEQYF.

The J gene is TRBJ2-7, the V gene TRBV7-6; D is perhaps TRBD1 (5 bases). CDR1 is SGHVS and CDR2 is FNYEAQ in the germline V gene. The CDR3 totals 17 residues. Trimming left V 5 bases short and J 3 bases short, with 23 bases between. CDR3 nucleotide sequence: TGTGCCAGCAGCCAGAGAAGGGGCAGCTCAGAGATCTACGAGCAGTACTTC. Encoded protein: CASSQRRGSSEIYEQYF.

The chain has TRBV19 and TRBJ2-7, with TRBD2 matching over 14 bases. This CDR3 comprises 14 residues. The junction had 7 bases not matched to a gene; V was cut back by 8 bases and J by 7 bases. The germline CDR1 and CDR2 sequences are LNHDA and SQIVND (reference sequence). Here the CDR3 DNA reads TGTGCCAGTGGGACTAGCGGGGGCCTTGGGGAGCAGTACTTC. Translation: CASGTSGGLGEQYF. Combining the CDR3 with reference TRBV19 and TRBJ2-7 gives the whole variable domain DGGITQSPKYLFRKEGQNVTLSCEQNLNHDAMYWYRQDPGQGLRLIYYSQIVNDFQKGDIAEGYSVSREKKESFPLTVTSAQKNPTAFYLCASGTSGGLGEQYFGPGTRLTVT.

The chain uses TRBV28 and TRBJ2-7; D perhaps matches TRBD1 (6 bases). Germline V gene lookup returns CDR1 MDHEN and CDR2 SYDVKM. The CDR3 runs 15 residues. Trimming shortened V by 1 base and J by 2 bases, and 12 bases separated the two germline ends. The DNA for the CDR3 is TGTGCCAGCAGTTTATACCGGGACACACCCTACGAGCAGTACTTC. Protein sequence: CASSLYRDTPYEQYF.

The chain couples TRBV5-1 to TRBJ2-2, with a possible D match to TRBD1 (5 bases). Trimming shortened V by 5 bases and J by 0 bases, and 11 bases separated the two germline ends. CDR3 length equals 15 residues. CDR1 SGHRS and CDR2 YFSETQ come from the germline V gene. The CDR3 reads CASRLLQANTGELFF. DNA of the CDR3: TGCGCCAGCAGGTTGTTACAGGCGAACACCGGGGAGCTGTTTTTT. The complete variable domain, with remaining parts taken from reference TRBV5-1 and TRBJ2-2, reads KAGVTQTPRYLIKTRGQQVTLSCSPISGHRSVSWYQQTPGQGLQFLFEYFSETQRNKGNFPGRFSGRQFSNSRSEMNVSTLELGDSALYLCASRLLQANTGELFFGEGSRLTVL.

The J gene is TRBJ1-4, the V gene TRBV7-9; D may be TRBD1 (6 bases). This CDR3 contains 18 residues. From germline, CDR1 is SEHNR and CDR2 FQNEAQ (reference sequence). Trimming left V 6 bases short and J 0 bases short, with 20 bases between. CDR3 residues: CASRGWTEQYATNEKLFF. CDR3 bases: TGTGCCAGCAGGGGTTGGACAGAACAATATGCAACTAATGAAAAACTGTTTTTT.